This T cell receptor beta chain is from a study of PD-1 blockade in mismatch repair-deficient tumors. General study points: Rapid post-treatment expansion, then contraction, generally preceding radiologic response, marked tumor-resident clones.

The data were produced by immunoSEQ multiplex PCR, yet TCRdb's version contains in-frame clones alone and is incomplete. The sample consists of some 48,000 clones, 77% of them appearing once. With regard to this clone: Antigen: not known. The same CDR3 arises from other DNA sequences in this sample as well.

Mismatch repair deficiency was confirmed in all patients, by PCR or immunohistochemistry. The TCR-sequenced patients were a few responders to pembrolizumab. The germline V and J ends were trimmed by 7 bases and 5 bases, with 11 bases remaining between them. Looked up from germline, CDR1 is MNHNS and CDR2 is SASEGT. The CDR3 length is 13 residues. The origin of this receptor is an adult with mismatch repair-deficient cancer. J is TRBJ1-4 and V is TRBV6-1, with D unclear. Sequencing was performed on PBMCs, taken before pembrolizumab treatment. CDR3 sequence reads: CASNRAPNEKLFF. The CDR3 bases are TGTGCCAGCAACCGGGCCCCAAATGAAAAACTGTTTTTT.